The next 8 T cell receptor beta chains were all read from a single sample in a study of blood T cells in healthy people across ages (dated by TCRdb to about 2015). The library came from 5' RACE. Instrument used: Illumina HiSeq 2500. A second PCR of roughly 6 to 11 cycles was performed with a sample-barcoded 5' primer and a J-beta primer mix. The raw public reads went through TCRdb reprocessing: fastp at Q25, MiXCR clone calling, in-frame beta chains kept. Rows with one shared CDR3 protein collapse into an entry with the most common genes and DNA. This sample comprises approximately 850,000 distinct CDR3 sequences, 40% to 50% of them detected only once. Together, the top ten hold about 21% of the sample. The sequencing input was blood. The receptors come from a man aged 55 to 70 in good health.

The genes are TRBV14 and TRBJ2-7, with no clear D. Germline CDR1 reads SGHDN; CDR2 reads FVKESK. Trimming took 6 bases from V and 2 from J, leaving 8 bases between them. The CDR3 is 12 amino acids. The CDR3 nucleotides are TGTGCCAGCAGTCGGAATCCCTACGAGCAGTACTTC. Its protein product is CASSRNPYEQYF.

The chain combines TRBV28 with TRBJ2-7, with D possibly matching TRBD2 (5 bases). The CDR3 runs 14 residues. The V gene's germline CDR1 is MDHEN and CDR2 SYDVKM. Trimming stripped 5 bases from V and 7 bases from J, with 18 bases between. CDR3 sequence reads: CASSTYSASGEQYF. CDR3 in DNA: TGTGCCAGCAGTACGTACAGCGCTTCGGGAGAGCAGTACTTC.

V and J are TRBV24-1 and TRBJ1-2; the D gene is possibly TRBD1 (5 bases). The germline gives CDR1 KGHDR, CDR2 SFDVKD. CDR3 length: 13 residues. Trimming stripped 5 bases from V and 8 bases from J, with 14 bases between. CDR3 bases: TGTGCCACCAGTGGAAGGTCGGGGCTCGGCTACACCTTC. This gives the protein CATSGRSGLGYTF.

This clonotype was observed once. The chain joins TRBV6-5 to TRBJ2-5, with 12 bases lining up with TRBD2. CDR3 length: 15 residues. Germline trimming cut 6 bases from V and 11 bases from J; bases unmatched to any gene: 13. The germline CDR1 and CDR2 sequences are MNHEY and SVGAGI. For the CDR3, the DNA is TGTGCCAGCAGGGACCCTAGCGGGGGGGCCGATGAGCAGTACTTC. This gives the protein CASRDPSGGADEQYF.

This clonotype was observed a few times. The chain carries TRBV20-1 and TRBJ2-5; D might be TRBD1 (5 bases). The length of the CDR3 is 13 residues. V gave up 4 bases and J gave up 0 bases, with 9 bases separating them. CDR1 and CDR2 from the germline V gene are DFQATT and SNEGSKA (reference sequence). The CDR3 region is CSATPDNQETQYF. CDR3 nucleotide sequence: TGCAGTGCTACGCCGGACAACCAAGAGACCCAGTACTTC.

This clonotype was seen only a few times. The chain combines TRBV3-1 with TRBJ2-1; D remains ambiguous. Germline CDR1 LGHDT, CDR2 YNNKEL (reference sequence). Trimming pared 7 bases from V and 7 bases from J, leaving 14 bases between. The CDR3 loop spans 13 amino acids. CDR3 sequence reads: CASTVSNGNEQFF. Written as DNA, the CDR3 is TGTGCCAGCACCGTCTCAAATGGGAATGAGCAGTTCTTC.

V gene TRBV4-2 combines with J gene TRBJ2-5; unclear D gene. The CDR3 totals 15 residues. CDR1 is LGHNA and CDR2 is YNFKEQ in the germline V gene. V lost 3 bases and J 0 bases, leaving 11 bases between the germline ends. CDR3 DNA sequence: TGTGCCAGCAGCCACGAGCCACAGAACCAAGAGACCCAGTACTTC. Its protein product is CASSHEPQNQETQYF.

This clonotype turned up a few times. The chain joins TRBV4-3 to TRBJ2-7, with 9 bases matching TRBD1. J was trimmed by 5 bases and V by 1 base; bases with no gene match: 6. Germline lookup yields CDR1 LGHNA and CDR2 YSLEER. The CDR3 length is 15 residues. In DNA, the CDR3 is TGCGCCAGCAGCCAAGTTGGGACAGGGTCTCACGAGCAGTACTTC. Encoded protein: CASSQVGTGSHEQYF.